This TCR beta chain is drawn from a study of identical twins. CDR3 length equals 14 residues. Trimming left V 5 bases short and J 4 bases short, with 12 bases between. Germline V gene lookup returns CDR1 MDHEN and CDR2 SYDVKM. Regarding the study as a whole: Invariant cells of the MAIT and iNKT types might have partly distorted the zero-insertion analyses. Among out-of-frame alpha sequences shared by twins, low generation probability occurred in excess.

Of note for this clonotype: Antigen specificity is unknown.

TCRdb redid the calling of the 5' RACE reads with MiXCR, one entry per CDR3 protein. The data contain 1.5 million to 2 million distinct CDR3 sequences, less than 40% of them singletons. Input material: cord blood. The J gene is TRBJ2-1, the V gene TRBV28; no definite D call. The receptor was derived from a newborn girl in good health. The chain's CDR3 is CASSPLSTYNEQFF. In DNA, the CDR3 is TGTGCCAGCAGTCCCCTCTCGACTTACAATGAGCAGTTCTTC. Filled out from reference TRBV28 and TRBJ2-1, the complete variable domain reads DVKVTQSSRYLVKRTGEKVFLECVQDMDHENMFWYRQDPGLGLRLIYFSYDVKMKEKGDIPEGYSVSREKKERFSLILESASTNQTSMYLCASSPLSTYNEQFFGPGTRLTVL.